Sequencing of this TCR beta chain was carried out in a study of identical twins. Germline loops: CDR1 LGHNT, CDR2 FRNRAP. The CDR3 is 12 residues long. The V end lost 9 bases, the J end lost 10 bases, and 16 bases lay between the germline ends. In TCRdb, the 5' RACE reads were re-called with MiXCR into one record per CDR3 protein. The sample holds roughly 690,000 distinct CDR3 sequences, approximately 6.1% seen once. The TCR originated in a young man in good health. J is TRBJ2-1 and V is TRBV12-5; possibly TRBD2 for D (6 bases). The source material was naive T cells sorted from blood. The CDR3 coding sequence is TGTGCTAGCCGTCTAGCGCCCCGGGAGCAGTTCTTC. Its protein is CASRLAPREQFF.